The present TCR beta chain was sequenced within a study of T cell responses to AZD1222 COVID-19 vaccine. This table comes from immunoSEQ multiplex PCR, and its TCRdb copy is limited to in-frame clones, with some not included. The sample contains 130,000 or so clones, about nine tenths of which appear only once. Second-dose schedules of about 4 or about 12 weeks were combined. General observations from the study: The donor cohort was predominantly white British with a female majority, and clonal diversity may have been underestimated. At 160-218 and 743-854, vaccine-associated CD4 TCRs were dominant, and they spanned spike.

As concerns this clone: Its antigen is undetermined.

This sequence originates from an adult who received the AZD1222 COVID-19 vaccine. The specimen comprised peripheral blood, sampled 28 days after the second AZD1222 dose.

CDR3 in DNA: TGTGCCAGCTCACCAAGGGGGGGCTACGAGCAGTACTTC. Its translation: CASSPRGGYEQYF. This chain uses TRBV18 with TRBJ2-7, with D tentatively TRBD2 (7 bases). CDR1 and CDR2 from the germline V gene are KGHSH and LQKENI. This CDR3 is built from 13 residues. V lost 2 bases to trimming and J lost 3 bases, with 8 bases between them.